These 28 T cell receptor beta chains were all obtained from the same sample, sequenced in a study of shared clonotypes between healthy human individuals. The naive CD8 subset, CD45RO-negative cells positively selected for CCR7, excluded terminally differentiated effector memory CD45RA+ cells. The repertoire was sequenced with immunoSEQ multiplex PCR; TCRdb's copy has only in-frame clones and lacks some. The data show about 2.1 million clones, 93% seen once. What was sequenced was naive CD8+ T cells from PBMCs. The source is a man younger than 30 in good health. Some clones in this sample may be carry-over from other donors' samples.

V is TRBV19 and J is TRBJ2-5; unclear D gene. CDR1 LNHDA and CDR2 SQIVND come from the germline V gene (reference sequence). Trimming stripped 0 bases from V and 9 bases from J, with 14 bases between. The CDR3 length is 14 residues. CDR3 sequence reads: CASSIDAWVRPQYF. The CDR3 DNA sequence: TGTGCCAGTAGTATAGATGCGTGGGTCCGGCCCCAGTACTTC.

The V and J genes are TRBV29-1 and TRBJ2-7; a weak D match, TRBD1 (5 bases). This CDR3 contains 15 residues. The V gene lost 2 bases and the J gene lost 0 bases, with 14 bases spanning the gap. Germline V gene lookup returns CDR1 SQVTM and CDR2 ANQGSEA. CDR3: CSVERAGPISYEQYF. CDR3 DNA sequence: TGCAGCGTTGAAAGAGCAGGGCCTATCTCCTACGAGCAGTACTTC.

This clone was detected only once. V gene TRBV4-2 combines with J gene TRBJ1-1; D remains unclear. CDR1 is LGHNA and CDR2 is YNFKEQ in the germline V gene. Trimming cost V 4 bases and J 1 base, with 7 bases left between them. The CDR3 runs 13 residues. DNA of the CDR3: TGTGCCAGCAGCCCGGCGGGGAACACTGAAGCTTTCTTT. Its translation: CASSPAGNTEAFF.

This chain joins TRBV7-6 and TRBJ2-7, with D perhaps matching TRBD1 (5 bases). This CDR3 is 14 amino acids long. Germline V gene sequence: CDR1 SGHVS, CDR2 FNYEAQ. Trimming took 1 base from V and 6 from J, leaving 13 bases between them. CDR3 protein: CASSLGHPRGEQYF. The CDR3 nucleotides are TGTGCCAGCAGCTTAGGGCACCCTAGGGGCGAGCAGTACTTC.

This sequence joins TRBV7-9 and TRBJ2-7; no clear D gene. Looked up from germline, CDR1 is SEHNR and CDR2 is FQNEAQ (reference sequence). The V end lost 2 bases, the J end lost 5 bases, and 10 bases lay between the germline ends. This CDR3 is built from 13 residues. CDR3 residues: CASSLHNPDEQYF. The CDR3 DNA reads as TGTGCCAGCAGCTTACACAATCCCGACGAGCAGTACTTC.

This clone was observed a handful of times. The chain combines TRBV30 with TRBJ1-5; D remains ambiguous. Germline V gene sequence: CDR1 GTSNPN, CDR2 SVGIG (reference sequence). This CDR3 has 14 residues. V was cut by 2 bases and J by 3 bases, with 11 bases left in between. DNA for the CDR3: TGTGCCTGGAGTCTTGGACGGAACAATCAGCCCCAGCATTTT. Protein product: CAWSLGRNNQPQHF.

V is TRBV18 and J is TRBJ2-1; D might be TRBD2 (6 bases). V was clipped by 6 bases and J by 4 bases, with 19 bases between them. CDR3 size: 16 residues. Germline CDR1 reads KGHSH; CDR2 reads LQKENI. The CDR3 loop is CASSSVGGALYNEQFF. The CDR3 nucleotides read TGTGCCAGCTCCTCGGTGGGGGGAGCGCTATACAATGAGCAGTTCTTC.

The rearrangement joins TRBV9 to TRBJ1-4; 7 bases fit TRBD1. Unmatched junction bases numbered 3, after V lost 6 bases and J lost 7 bases. The CDR3 contains 12 residues. Germline V lookup: CDR1 SGDLS, CDR2 YYNGEE. CDR3 in amino acids: CASKGGGEKLFF. The CDR3 DNA is TGTGCCAGCAAAGGGGGCGGTGAAAAACTGTTTTTT.

The V call is TRBV7-9, the J call TRBJ2-1; possible D gene TRBD1, 5 bases. V lost 2 bases, J lost 8 bases, and 16 bases lay in between. CDR1 is SEHNR, CDR2 FQNEAQ, per germline (reference sequence). This CDR3 is built from 15 residues. CDR3 protein: CASSLKAGNVDEQFF. The DNA of the CDR3 is TGTGCCAGCAGCTTAAAAGCAGGGAATGTAGATGAGCAGTTCTTC.

The genes are TRBV12-5 and TRBJ1-2; TRBD1 is a possible D gene (5 bases). The ends were cut back, 6 bases at V and 8 bases at J, with 19 bases in the middle. From germline, CDR1 is LGHNT and CDR2 FRNRAP. The CDR3 has 14 residues. CDR3 in amino acids: CASGFAGGGTGYTF. CDR3 DNA: TGTGCTAGTGGCTTCGCAGGCGGGGGGACGGGCTACACCTTC.

CDR3 sequence (DNA): TGTGCCAGCAGCGGCAGACTAGCGGGAGGGCCGCCCTACGAGCAGTACTTC. This gives the protein CASSGRLAGGPPYEQYF. This chain uses TRBV2 with TRBJ2-7; 14 bases fit TRBD2. CDR1 and CDR2 (germline): SNHLY, FYNNEI. V dropped 6 bases and J dropped 2; count of bases not matched to a gene: 9. This CDR3 comprises 17 residues.

In its sample, this clone was seen once. V and J are TRBV6-4 and TRBJ2-7; D gene unclear. The ends were cut back, 0 bases at V and 4 bases at J, with 13 bases in the middle. CDR3 size: 15 residues. CDR1 is MRHNA, CDR2 SNTAGT, per germline. The CDR3 DNA follows: TGTGCCAGCAGTGACTCGTGGGTTAGAGAGTACGAGCAGTACTTC. This encodes CASSDSWVREYEQYF.

The chain uses TRBV5-4 and TRBJ2-7; 7 bases align to TRBD1. Trimming at V came to 7 bases and at J to 3 bases, leaving 4 bases not matched to a gene. The CDR3 covers 12 residues. Per the germline V gene, CDR1 is SGHNT and CDR2 is YYREEE (reference sequence). This CDR3 reads CASGAGGYEQYF. The CDR3 bases are TGTGCCAGCGGGGCAGGGGGCTACGAGCAGTACTTC.

CDR3 region: CASSHQGTSNEQFF. The DNA of the CDR3 is TGTGCCAGCAGTCACCAAGGGACCTCCAATGAGCAGTTCTTC. The chain combines TRBV6-5 with TRBJ2-1; D assignment may be TRBD1 or TRBD2 (5 bases each). Trimming removed 5 bases at V and 6 bases at J, with 14 bases between. Per germline, CDR1 MNHEY and CDR2 SVGAGI. This CDR3 contains 14 residues.

V gene TRBV7-8 combines with J gene TRBJ1-4; the D is unclear. V shed 7 bases and J shed 8 bases, with 20 bases lying between them. The germline V gene has CDR1 SGHVS and CDR2 FQNEAQ. The CDR3 contains 15 residues. In DNA, the CDR3 is TGTGCCAGCACCCCCGCCCCGGGTTTTGGGGAAAAACTGTTTTTT. Protein: CASTPAPGFGEKLFF.

This chain links TRBV13 with TRBJ2-3, with D possibly TRBD2 on 6 matching bases. The CDR3 has 16 amino acids. The germline V gene encodes CDR1 PRHDT and CDR2 FYEKMQ (reference sequence). V was pared by 1 base and J by 4 bases, with 15 bases between. Here the CDR3 reads CASSLEYGGKADTQYF. The CDR3 nucleotides read TGTGCCAGCAGCTTAGAATACGGCGGGAAAGCAGATACGCAGTATTTT. Looking up the rest from reference TRBV13 and TRBJ2-3 gives the full variable domain: AAGVIQSPRHLIKEKRETATLKCYPIPRHDTVYWYQQGPGQDPQFLISFYEKMQSDKGSIPDRFSAQQFSDYHSELNMSSLELGDSALYFCASSLEYGGKADTQYFGPGTRLTVL.

The chain links TRBV4-1 to TRBJ1-6; D remains unclear. The V gene's germline CDR1 is MGHRA and CDR2 YSYEKL. Trimming cost V 1 base and J 1 base, with 5 bases left between them. The CDR3 is made up of 15 amino acids. The CDR3 DNA sequence: TGCGCCAGCAGCCAAGGGGGATCCTATAATTCACCCCTCCACTTT. It yields the protein CASSQGGSYNSPLHF.

This rearrangement joins TRBV29-1 to TRBJ2-4; 13 bases match TRBD2. The CDR3 runs to 16 residues. The ends lost 7 bases at V and 3 bases at J; junction bases unmatched: 9. Per the germline V gene, CDR1 is SQVTM and CDR2 is ANQGSEA. CDR3 sequence reads: CSANGLAGEGKNIQYF. The CDR3 DNA follows: TGCAGCGCCAACGGACTAGCGGGAGAAGGCAAAAACATTCAGTACTTC.

The rearrangement joins TRBV5-1 to TRBJ2-7; 8 positions match TRBD1. From germline, CDR1 is SGHRS and CDR2 YFSETQ. The CDR3 totals 14 residues. Trimming at V came to 3 bases and at J to 2 bases, leaving 4 bases not matched to a gene. CDR3 in DNA: TGCGCCAGCAGCTGGACAGGGTTCCCCTACGAGCAGTACTTC. Its translation: CASSWTGFPYEQYF.

A remark on this clone: In the same sample, other DNA sequences code for this CDR3. The rearrangement joins TRBV28 to TRBJ1-4; D gene ambiguous. This CDR3 region has 14 residues. V lost 2 bases to trimming and J lost 5 bases, with 9 bases between them. Per germline, CDR1 MDHEN and CDR2 SYDVKM. In DNA, the CDR3 is TGTGCCAGCAGTTTACGGGGTGAGAATGAAAAACTGTTTTTT. Translation gives CASSLRGENEKLFF. The full variable domain, in which reference TRBV28 and TRBJ1-4 provide the parts outside the CDR3, is DVKVTQSSRYLVKRTGEKVFLECVQDMDHENMFWYRQDPGLGLRLIYFSYDVKMKEKGDIPEGYSVSREKKERFSLILESASTNQTSMYLCASSLRGENEKLFFGSGTQLSVL.

This clone appeared a single time. The chain combines TRBV9 with TRBJ2-7; D call uncertain. Trimming removed 3 bases at V and 2 bases at J, with 12 bases between. The CDR3 covers 14 residues. The germline gives CDR1 SGDLS, CDR2 YYNGEE. The CDR3 DNA is TGTGCCAGCAGCGCAGACGGATCCCCCTACGAGCAGTACTTC. Its translation is CASSADGSPYEQYF. The whole variable domain, filled in from reference TRBV9 and TRBJ2-7, reads DSGVTQTPKHLITATGQRVTLRCSPRSGDLSVYWYQQSLDQGLQFLIQYYNGEERAKGNILERFSAQQFPDLHSELNLSSLELGDSALYFCASSADGSPYEQYFGPGTRLTVT.

This clone was recorded only once. V is TRBV11-3 and J is TRBJ2-5, with D maybe TRBD1 (5 bases). V lost 0 bases and J 5 bases, leaving 13 bases between the germline ends. CDR3 length: 15 residues. Germline-derived CDR1 and CDR2 are SGHNT and YENEEA. In DNA form, the CDR3 reads TGTGCCAGCAGCTTAGACTTAGGGGTTTCCGAGACCCAGTACTTC. Encoded protein: CASSLDLGVSETQYF.

The chain links TRBV27 to TRBJ2-1; the D is unclear. Germline CDR1 and CDR2: MNHEY and SMNVEV (reference sequence). The CDR3 extends over 13 amino acids. Deletions cut 2 bases from V and 5 bases from J, with 7 bases between. The CDR3 spells CASSLGGHNEQFF. As DNA, the CDR3 is TGTGCCAGCAGTTTAGGTGGCCACAATGAGCAGTTCTTC.

The CDR3: CASSEIRTGDHEQYF. The CDR3 DNA sequence: TGTGCCAGCAGTGAGATCAGGACAGGGGACCACGAGCAGTACTTC. The genes are TRBV6-1 and TRBJ2-7; TRBD1 aligns across 9 bases. With 3 bases clipped from V and 5 bases from J, the junction kept 8 bases outside the gene matches. Germline lookup yields CDR1 MNHNS and CDR2 SASEGT. The CDR3 length is 15 residues.

V is TRBV19 and J is TRBJ1-5, with D unclear. Germline V CDR1 and CDR2: LNHDA, SQIVND (reference sequence). Trimming shortened V by 0 bases and J by 1 base, and 7 bases separated the two germline ends. The CDR3 spans 15 residues. CDR3 DNA: TGTGCCAGTAGTATAGATTCCAGGAGCAATCAGCCCCAGCATTTT. This gives the protein CASSIDSRSNQPQHF.

The V and J genes are TRBV19 and TRBJ2-1; tentatively, D is TRBD1 or TRBD2 (5 bases each). Trimming took off 10 bases at V and 4 bases at J, with 17 bases between the two ends. CDR1 LNHDA and CDR2 SQIVND come from the germline V gene (reference sequence). This CDR3 is built from 14 residues. The CDR3 nucleotides read TGTGCCACACAGGACGGGAATTTTTACAATGAGCAGTTCTTC. Its translation is CATQDGNFYNEQFF.

The V call is TRBV5-6, the J call TRBJ2-5; the match to TRBD2 covers 9 bases. Germline V lookup: CDR1 SGHDT, CDR2 YYEEEE. The J segment lost 4 bases and the V segment lost 0 bases, leaving 4 bases of the junction unmatched. CDR3 length: 15 residues. The CDR3 here is CASSLALLAGETQYF. CDR3 nucleotide sequence: TGTGCCAGCAGCTTGGCCTTACTAGCGGGAGAGACCCAGTACTTC.

J is TRBJ2-1 and V is TRBV7-9; TRBD1 agrees at 11 bases. Germline CDR1 SEHNR, CDR2 FQNEAQ (reference sequence). V lost 2 bases to trimming and J lost 9 bases; unmatched junction nucleotides: 6. The CDR3 has 15 residues. The CDR3 is CASSLCRTGGCEQFF. DNA of the CDR3: TGTGCCAGCAGCTTATGCAGGACAGGGGGCTGTGAGCAGTTCTTC. Together with reference TRBV7-9 and TRBJ2-1, the CDR3 gives the full variable domain: DTGVSQNPRHKITKRGQNVTFRCDPISEHNRLYWYRQTLGQGPEFLTYFQNEAQLEKSRLLSDRFSAERPKGSFSTLEIQRTEQGDSAMYLCASSLCRTGGCEQFFGPGTRLTVL.